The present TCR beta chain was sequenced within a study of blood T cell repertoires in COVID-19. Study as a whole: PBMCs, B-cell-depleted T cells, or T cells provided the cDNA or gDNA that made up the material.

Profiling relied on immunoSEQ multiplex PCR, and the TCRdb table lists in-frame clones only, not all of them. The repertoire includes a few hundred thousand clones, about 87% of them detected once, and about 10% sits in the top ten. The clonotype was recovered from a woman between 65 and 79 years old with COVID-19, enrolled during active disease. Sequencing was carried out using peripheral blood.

CDR3 region: CASSQEGLAGGSGETQYF. CDR3 nucleotides: TGTGCCAGCAGCCAGGAGGGACTAGCGGGAGGGTCGGGAGAGACCCAGTACTTC. The chain recombines TRBV4-2 with TRBJ2-5, with TRBD2 identical over 16 bases. Germline CDR1 LGHNA, CDR2 YNFKEQ. Losses at the gene ends were 3 bases for V and 4 bases for J; bases not matched to a gene: 8. This CDR3 comprises 18 residues.